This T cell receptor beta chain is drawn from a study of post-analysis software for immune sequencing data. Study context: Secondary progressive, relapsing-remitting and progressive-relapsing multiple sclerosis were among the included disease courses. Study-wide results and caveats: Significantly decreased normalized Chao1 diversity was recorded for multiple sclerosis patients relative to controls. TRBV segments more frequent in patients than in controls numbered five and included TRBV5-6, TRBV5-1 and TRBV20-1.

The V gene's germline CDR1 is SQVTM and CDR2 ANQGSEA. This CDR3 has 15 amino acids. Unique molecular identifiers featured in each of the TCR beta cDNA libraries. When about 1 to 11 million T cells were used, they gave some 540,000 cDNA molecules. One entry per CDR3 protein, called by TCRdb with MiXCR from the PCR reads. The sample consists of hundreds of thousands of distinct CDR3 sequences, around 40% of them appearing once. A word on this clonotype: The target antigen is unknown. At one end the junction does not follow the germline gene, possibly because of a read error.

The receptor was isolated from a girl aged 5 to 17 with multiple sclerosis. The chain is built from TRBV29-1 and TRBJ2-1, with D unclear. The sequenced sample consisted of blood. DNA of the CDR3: TGCAGCGTTGAAGACCAAGGGATTTCCTGCAATGAGCAGTTCTTC. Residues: CSVEDQGISCNEQFF.